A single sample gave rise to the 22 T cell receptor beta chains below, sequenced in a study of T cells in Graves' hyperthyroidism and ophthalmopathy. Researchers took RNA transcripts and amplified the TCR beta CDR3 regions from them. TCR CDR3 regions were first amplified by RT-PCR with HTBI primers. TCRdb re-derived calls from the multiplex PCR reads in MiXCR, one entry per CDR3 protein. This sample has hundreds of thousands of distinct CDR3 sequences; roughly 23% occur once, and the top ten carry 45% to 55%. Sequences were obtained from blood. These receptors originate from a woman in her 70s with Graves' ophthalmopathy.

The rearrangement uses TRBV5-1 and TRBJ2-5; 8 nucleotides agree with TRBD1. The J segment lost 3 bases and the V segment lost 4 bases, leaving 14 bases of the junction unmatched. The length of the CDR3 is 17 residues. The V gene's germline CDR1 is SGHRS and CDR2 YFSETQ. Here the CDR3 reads CASSGRQGQWREETQYF. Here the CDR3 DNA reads TGCGCCAGCAGCGGGAGACAGGGGCAGTGGCGAGAAGAGACCCAGTACTTC. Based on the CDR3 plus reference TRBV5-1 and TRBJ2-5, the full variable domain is KAGVTQTPRYLIKTRGQQVTLSCSPISGHRSVSWYQQTPGQGLQFLFEYFSETQRNKGNFPGRFSGRQFSNSRSEMNVSTLELGDSALYLCASSGRQGQWREETQYFGPGTRLLVL.

In nucleotides, the CDR3 is TGCGCCAGCAGCCCAAAGTCCCGGGACATGTACACTGAAGCTTTCTTT. This gives the protein CASSPKSRDMYTEAFF. The chain carries TRBV5-1 and TRBJ1-1, with a possible D match to TRBD1 (6 bases). Trimming pared 4 bases from V and 3 bases from J, leaving 19 bases between. The CDR3 covers 16 residues. Per germline, CDR1 SGHRS and CDR2 YFSETQ.

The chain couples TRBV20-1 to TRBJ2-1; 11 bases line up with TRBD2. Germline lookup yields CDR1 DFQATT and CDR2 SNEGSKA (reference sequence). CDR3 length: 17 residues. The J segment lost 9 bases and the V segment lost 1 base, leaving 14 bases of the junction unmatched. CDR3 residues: CSARVRVGISGRGEQFF. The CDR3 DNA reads TGCAGTGCTAGAGTCAGGGTGGGGATTAGCGGGAGGGGTGAGCAGTTCTTC.

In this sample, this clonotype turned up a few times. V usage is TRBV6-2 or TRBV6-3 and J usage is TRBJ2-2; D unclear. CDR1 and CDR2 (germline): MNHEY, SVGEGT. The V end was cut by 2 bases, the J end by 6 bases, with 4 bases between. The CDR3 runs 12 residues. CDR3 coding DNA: TGTGCCAGCAGTTACGGGGCCGGGGAGCTGTTTTTT. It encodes CASSYGAGELFF.

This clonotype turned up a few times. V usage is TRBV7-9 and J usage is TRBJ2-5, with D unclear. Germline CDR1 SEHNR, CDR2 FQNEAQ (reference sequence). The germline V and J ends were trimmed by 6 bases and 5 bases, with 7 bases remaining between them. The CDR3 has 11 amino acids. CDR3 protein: CASRIGETQYF. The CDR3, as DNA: TGTGCCAGCAGAATAGGGGAGACCCAGTACTTC. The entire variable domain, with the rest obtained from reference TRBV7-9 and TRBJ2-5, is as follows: DTGVSQNPRHKITKRGQNVTFRCDPISEHNRLYWYRQTLGQGPEFLTYFQNEAQLEKSRLLSDRFSAERPKGSFSTLEIQRTEQGDSAMYLCASRIGETQYFGPGTRLLVL.

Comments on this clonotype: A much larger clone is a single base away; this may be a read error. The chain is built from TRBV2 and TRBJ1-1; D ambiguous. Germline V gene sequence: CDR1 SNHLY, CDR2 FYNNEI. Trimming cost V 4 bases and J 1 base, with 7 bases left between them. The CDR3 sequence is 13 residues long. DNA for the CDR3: TGTGCCAGCAGTGGGAGGGCGAACACTGAAGCTTTCTTT. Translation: CASSGRANTEAFF.

CDR3 coding DNA: TGTGCCAGCAGTTTGGGGACAGGGGAAAGGGATACGCAGTATTTT. It specifies CASSLGTGERDTQYF. V and J are TRBV6-1 and TRBJ2-3, with TRBD1 identical over 10 bases. Unmatched junction bases numbered 8, after V lost 5 bases and J lost 6 bases. This CDR3 contains 15 residues. Germline V lookup: CDR1 MNHNS, CDR2 SASEGT.

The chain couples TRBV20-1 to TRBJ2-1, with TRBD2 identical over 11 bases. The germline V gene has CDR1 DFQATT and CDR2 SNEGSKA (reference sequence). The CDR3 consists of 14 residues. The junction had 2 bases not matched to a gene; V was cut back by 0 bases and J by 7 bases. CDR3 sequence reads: CSARDVAGGNEQFF. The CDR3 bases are TGCAGTGCTAGAGATGTAGCGGGAGGGAATGAGCAGTTCTTC.

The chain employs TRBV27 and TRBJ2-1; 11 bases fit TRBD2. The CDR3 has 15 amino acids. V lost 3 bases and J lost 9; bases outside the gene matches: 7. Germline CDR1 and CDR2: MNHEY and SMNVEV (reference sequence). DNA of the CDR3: TGTGCCAGCAGTTTCTGGCTAGCGGGAGGTAGTGAGCAGTTCTTC. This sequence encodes CASSFWLAGGSEQFF.

The DNA for the CDR3 is TGTGCCACCAGTGATTTAGGGACGTTCACCGGGGAGCTGTTTTTT. Encoded protein: CATSDLGTFTGELFF. This chain links TRBV24-1 with TRBJ2-2, with D perhaps given as TRBD1 or TRBD2 (5 bases each). V gave up 1 base and J gave up 4 bases, with 9 bases separating them. Germline CDR1 KGHDR, CDR2 SFDVKD. This CDR3 has 15 residues.

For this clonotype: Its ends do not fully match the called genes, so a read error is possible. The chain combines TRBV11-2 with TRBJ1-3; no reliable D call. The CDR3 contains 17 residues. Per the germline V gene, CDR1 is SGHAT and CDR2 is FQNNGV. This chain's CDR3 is CTSSDLRRLFSGNTIYF. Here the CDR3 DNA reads TGTACCAGCAGCGACCTTAGACGGCTGTTCTCTGGAAACACCATATATTTT.

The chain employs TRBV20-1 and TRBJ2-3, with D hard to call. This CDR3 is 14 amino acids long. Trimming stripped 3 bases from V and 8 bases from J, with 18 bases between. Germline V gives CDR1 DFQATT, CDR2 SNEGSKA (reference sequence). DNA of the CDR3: TGCAGTGCTAGCCCCGATCCGGCCACTGGTACGCAGTATTTT. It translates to CSASPDPATGTQYF.

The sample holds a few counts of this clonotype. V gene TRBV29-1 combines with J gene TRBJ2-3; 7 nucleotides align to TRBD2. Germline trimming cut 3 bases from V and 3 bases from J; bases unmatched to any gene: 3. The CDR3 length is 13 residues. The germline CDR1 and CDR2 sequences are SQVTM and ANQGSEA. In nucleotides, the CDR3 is TGCAGCGTTGAGCGGGAGTTTACAGATACGCAGTATTTT. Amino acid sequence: CSVEREFTDTQYF.

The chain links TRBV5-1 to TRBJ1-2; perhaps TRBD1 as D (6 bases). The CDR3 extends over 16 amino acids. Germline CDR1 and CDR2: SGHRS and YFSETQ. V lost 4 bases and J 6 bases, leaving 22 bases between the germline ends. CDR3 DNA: TGCGCCAGCAGCCCCGGTTTGACAGGAGGAGTAGATGGCTACACCTTC. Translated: CASSPGLTGGVDGYTF.

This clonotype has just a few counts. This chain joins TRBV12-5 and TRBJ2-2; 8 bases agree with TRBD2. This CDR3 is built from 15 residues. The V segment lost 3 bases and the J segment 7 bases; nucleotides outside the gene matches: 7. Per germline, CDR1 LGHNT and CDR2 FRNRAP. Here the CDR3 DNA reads TGTGCTAGTGGTTTAGGAGCGGGAGTCGGCGGGGAGCTGTTTTTT. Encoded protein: CASGLGAGVGGELFF.

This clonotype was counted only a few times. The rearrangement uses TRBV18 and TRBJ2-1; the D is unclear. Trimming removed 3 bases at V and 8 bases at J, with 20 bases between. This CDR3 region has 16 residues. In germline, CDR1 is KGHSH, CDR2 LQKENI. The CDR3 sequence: CASSPRGLTTIDEQFF. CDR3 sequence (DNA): TGTGCCAGCTCACCGCGTGGGCTTACCACGATCGATGAGCAGTTCTTC.

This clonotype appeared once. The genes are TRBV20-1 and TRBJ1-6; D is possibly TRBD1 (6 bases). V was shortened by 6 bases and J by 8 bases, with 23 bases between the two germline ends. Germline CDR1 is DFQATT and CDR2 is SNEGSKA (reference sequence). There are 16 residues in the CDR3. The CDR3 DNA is TGCAGTGCCCTACCCCGATCGACCCCAGGGGATTCACCCCTCCACTTT. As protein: CSALPRSTPGDSPLHF.

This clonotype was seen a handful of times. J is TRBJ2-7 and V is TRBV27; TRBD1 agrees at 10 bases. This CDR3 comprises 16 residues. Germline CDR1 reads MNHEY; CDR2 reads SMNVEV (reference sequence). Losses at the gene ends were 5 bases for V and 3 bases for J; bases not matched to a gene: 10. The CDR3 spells CASSPSGTGVFYEQYF. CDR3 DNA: TGTGCCAGCAGTCCCTCGGGGACAGGGGTGTTCTACGAGCAGTACTTC.

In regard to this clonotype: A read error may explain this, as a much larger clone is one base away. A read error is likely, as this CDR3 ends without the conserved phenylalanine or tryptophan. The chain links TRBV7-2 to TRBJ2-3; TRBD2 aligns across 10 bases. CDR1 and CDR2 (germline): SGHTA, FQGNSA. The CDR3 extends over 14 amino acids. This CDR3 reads CASSLAGAPDTQYS. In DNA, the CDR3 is TGTGCCAGCAGCCTAGCGGGAGCACCAGATACGCAGTATTCT.

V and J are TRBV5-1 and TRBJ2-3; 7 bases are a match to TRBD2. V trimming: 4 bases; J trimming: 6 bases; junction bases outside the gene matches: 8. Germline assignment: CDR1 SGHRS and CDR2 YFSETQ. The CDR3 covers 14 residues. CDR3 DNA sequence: TGCGCCAGCAGCCTCGGGAGCGGGATGGATACGCAGTATTTT. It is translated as CASSLGSGMDTQYF.

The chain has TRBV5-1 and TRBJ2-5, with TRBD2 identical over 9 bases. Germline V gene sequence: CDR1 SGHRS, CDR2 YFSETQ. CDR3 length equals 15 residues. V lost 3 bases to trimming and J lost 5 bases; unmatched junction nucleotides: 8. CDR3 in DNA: TGCGCCAGCAGCTCCGGTAGCGGGAGATGGGAGACCCAGTACTTC. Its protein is CASSSGSGRWETQYF.

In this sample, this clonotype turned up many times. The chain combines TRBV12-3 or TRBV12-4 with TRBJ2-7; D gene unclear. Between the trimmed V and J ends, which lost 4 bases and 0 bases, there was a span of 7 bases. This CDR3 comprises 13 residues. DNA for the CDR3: TGTGCCAGCAGTTCTCCGAGCTCCTACGAGCAGTACTTC. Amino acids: CASSSPSSYEQYF.